One and the same sample provided the 3 T cell receptor beta chains below, sequenced in a study of cytomegalovirus exposure and HLA in healthy donors. Only in-frame clones appear in the TCRdb table, and some are missing; sequencing was by immunoSEQ multiplex PCR. The sample records over 150,000 clones, 75% to 90% being singletons. Sequenced input: PBMCs. The receptors come from a young man in good health and CMV-seropositive.

The chain links TRBV5-6 to TRBJ2-7; no definite D call. Trimming removed 0 bases from V and 4 bases from J, with 11 bases in between. The V gene's germline CDR1 is SGHDT and CDR2 YYEEEE. The CDR3 has 14 residues. CDR3 in amino acids: CASSLGSRVYEQYF. In DNA form, the CDR3 reads TGTGCCAGCAGCTTGGGAAGCCGCGTTTACGAGCAGTACTTC.

The chain carries TRBV29-1 and TRBJ2-2; 7 bases line up with TRBD1. The CDR3 extends over 14 amino acids. Germline values: CDR1 SQVTM, CDR2 ANQGSEA. Trimming at V came to 5 bases and at J to 1 base, leaving 4 bases not matched to a gene. The CDR3: CSVLRGRNTGELFF. In DNA, the CDR3 is TGCAGCGTTCTCAGGGGGAGGAACACCGGGGAGCTGTTTTTT.

The V call is TRBV19, the J call TRBJ1-5; D is unresolved. Trimming took 0 bases from V and 5 from J, leaving 2 bases between them. The CDR3 sequence is 12 residues long. Germline loops: CDR1 LNHDA, CDR2 SQIVND (reference sequence). The CDR3 region is CASSIDYQPQHF. The CDR3, as DNA: TGTGCCAGTAGTATAGACTATCAGCCCCAGCATTTT.